The clone carrying this T cell receptor (beta chain) was seen once. Its antigen is not known. Trimming cost V 11 bases and J 3 bases, with 19 bases left between them. From germline, CDR1 is MDHEN and CDR2 SYDVKM. The CDR3 length is 14 residues. This specimen belongs to a study of cytomegalovirus exposure and HLA in healthy donors. Study background: Across almost 400 genotyped donors, just over 80% landed in the Caucasian-associated ancestry cluster.

The study ran its PCR with 60 Vbeta and 13 Jbeta primers. TCRdb's copy holds only in-frame clones and misses some; the assay was immunoSEQ multiplex PCR. This table holds 150,000 to 200,000 clones, 70% to 80% found once. Study-wide results and caveats: Several top significant clusters appeared, in a later analysis, to be linked to common viral pathogens. TCR beta sequences reportedly predicted most subjects' HLA-A and HLA-B alleles accurately.

Source material: PBMCs. V is TRBV28 and J is TRBJ1-1; possibly TRBD1 for D (6 bases). The TCR comes from a woman in her 50s in good health and CMV-seronegative. The CDR3 loop reads CALRGEGGDTEAFF. In nucleotides, the CDR3 is TGTGCCCTCAGGGGAGAAGGGGGAGACACTGAAGCTTTCTTT.